This TCR beta chain was found in a study of blood T cells in healthy people across ages. General observations from the study: TCR beta diversity correlated strongly with naive T cell percentage.

Then a second PCR, running roughly 7 to 12 cycles, was carried out with a sample-barcoded 5' primer and a J-beta primer mix. Each CDR3 protein gets one entry after TCRdb re-called the 5' RACE reads with MiXCR. Of about 770,000 distinct CDR3 sequences in the sample, 40% to 50% were seen once. This clonotype came up a few times. Its antigen is unidentified. CDR3 length: 17 residues. Germline V gene lookup returns CDR1 SGHTA and CDR2 FQGNSA. Each donor was a healthy Caucasian individual from Russia, aged about 6 to 95. Each sample yielded at least 6.5 million isolated PBMCs. Sequencing input: blood. This TCR derives from a man aged 55-75 years in good health. V and J are TRBV7-2 and TRBJ2-4, with 9 bases that match TRBD2. TRBJ2-7 explains the end of the DNA better; the J call may be wrong. The CDR3 sequence: CASSLVGTAGGPNEQYF. CDR3 coding DNA: TGTGCCAGCAGCTTAGTCGGGACGGCGGGGGGGCCCAACGAGCAGTACTTC.